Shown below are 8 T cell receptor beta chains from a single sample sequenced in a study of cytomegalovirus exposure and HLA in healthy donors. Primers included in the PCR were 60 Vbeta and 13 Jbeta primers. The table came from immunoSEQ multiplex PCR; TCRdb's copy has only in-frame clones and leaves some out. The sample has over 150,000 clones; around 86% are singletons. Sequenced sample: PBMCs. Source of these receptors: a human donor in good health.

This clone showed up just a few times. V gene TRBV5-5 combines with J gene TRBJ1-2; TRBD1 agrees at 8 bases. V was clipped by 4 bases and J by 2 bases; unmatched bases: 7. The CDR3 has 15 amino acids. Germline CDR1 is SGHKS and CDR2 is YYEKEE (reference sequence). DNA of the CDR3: TGTGCCAGCAGCACTACCGGGACAGGAAACTATGGCTACACCTTC. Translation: CASSTTGTGNYGYTF.

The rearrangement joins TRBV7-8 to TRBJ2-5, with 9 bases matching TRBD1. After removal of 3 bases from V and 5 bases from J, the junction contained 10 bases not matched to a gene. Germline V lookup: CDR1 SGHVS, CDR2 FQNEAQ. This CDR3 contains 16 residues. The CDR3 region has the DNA TGTGCCAGCAGCTTTCCGGGACAGGGAGGAGAGGAGACCCAGTACTTC. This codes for CASSFPGQGGEETQYF.

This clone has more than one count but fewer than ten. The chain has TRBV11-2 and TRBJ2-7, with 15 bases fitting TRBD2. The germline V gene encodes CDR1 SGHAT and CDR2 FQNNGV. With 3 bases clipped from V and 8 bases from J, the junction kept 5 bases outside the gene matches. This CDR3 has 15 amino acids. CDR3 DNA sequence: TGTGCCAGCAGCTTCGAGGGACTAGCGGGGGGTAAGCAGTACTTC. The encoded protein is CASSFEGLAGGKQYF.

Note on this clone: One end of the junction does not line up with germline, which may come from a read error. The CDR3 region is CSSSFSYEQYF. CDR3 in DNA: TGTTCCAGCAGCTTTTCTTACGAGCAGTACTTC. This sequence joins TRBV7-9 and TRBJ2-7; the D is unclear. Germline V gives CDR1 SEHNR, CDR2 FQNEAQ (reference sequence). This CDR3 has 11 amino acids.

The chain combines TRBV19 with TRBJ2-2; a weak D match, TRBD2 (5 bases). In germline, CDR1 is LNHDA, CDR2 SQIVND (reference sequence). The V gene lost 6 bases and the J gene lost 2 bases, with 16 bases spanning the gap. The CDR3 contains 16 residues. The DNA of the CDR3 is TGTGCCAGTAGACTAGACTCGGTCCTTAACACCGGGGAGCTGTTTTTT. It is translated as CASRLDSVLNTGELFF.

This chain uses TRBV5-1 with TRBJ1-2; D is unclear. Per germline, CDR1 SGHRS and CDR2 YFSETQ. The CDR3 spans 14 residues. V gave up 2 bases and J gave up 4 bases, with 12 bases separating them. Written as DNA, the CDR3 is TGCGCCAGCAGCTTACGGGATGCCTCCTATGGCTACACCTTC. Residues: CASSLRDASYGYTF.

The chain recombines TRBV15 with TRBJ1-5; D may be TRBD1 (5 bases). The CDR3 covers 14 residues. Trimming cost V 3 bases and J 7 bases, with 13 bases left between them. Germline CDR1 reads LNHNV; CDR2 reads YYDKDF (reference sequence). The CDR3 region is CATSRAGLQQPQHF. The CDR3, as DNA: TGTGCCACCAGCAGGGCAGGGCTGCAACAGCCCCAGCATTTT.

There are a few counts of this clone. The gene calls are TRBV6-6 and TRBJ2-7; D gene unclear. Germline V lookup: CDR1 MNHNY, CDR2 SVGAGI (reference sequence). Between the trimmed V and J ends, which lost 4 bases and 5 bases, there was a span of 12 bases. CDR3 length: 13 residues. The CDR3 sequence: CASSSEASHEQYF. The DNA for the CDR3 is TGTGCCAGCAGTTCCGAGGCATCCCACGAGCAGTACTTC.